The 14 T cell receptor beta chains below were found in one sample sequenced in a study of blood T cells in healthy people across ages. Sample-barcoded 5' priming and a J-beta primer mix drove a second PCR of roughly 6 to 12 cycles. TCRdb re-called the 5' RACE reads with MiXCR, one entry per CDR3 protein. The sample shows almost 1 million distinct CDR3 sequences, just over 50% of them seen only once. Sequenced input: blood. The receptors originated from a woman aged 55 to 70 in good health.

The DNA for the CDR3 is TGTGCCAGCAGTTCCTACCAGGGAAAAGAGACCCAGTACTTC. Its translation: CASSSYQGKETQYF. The rearrangement links TRBV28 to TRBJ2-5, with TRBD1 as a possible D gene (5 bases). V dropped 4 bases and J dropped 3 bases, with 12 bases sitting between them. CDR1 and CDR2 from the germline V gene are MDHEN and SYDVKM. The CDR3 length is 14 residues.

This clonotype has a count of ten or more. The chain is built from TRBV6-2 or TRBV6-3 and TRBJ2-7; D ambiguous. The CDR3 has 13 residues. V lost 0 bases and J 0 bases, leaving 3 bases between the germline ends. Germline assignment: CDR1 MNHEY and CDR2 SVGEGT. Written as DNA, the CDR3 is TGTGCCAGCAGTTACTCGAGCTCCTACGAGCAGTACTTC. Its translation is CASSYSSSYEQYF.

The J gene is TRBJ2-4, the V gene TRBV15, with a possible D match to TRBD2 (6 bases). Germline V gene data show CDR1 as LNHNV and CDR2 as YYDKDF (reference sequence). Between the trimmed V and J ends, which lost 2 bases and 3 bases, there was a span of 11 bases. This CDR3 has 15 amino acids. The CDR3 is CATSRPQGGKNIQYF. In DNA, the CDR3 is TGTGCCACCAGCAGACCTCAGGGAGGCAAAAACATTCAGTACTTC.

The rearrangement links TRBV20-1 to TRBJ2-7; the D call may be TRBD1 or TRBD2 (6 bases each). Trimming pared 4 bases from V and 2 bases from J, leaving 15 bases between. The CDR3 is 14 amino acids. Germline values: CDR1 DFQATT, CDR2 SNEGSKA (reference sequence). The DNA for the CDR3 is TGCAGTGCTACCCTAGGGGGGAGGCCCTACGAGCAGTACTTC. Amino acids: CSATLGGRPYEQYF.

This clonotype was seen more than once but under ten times. This chain connects TRBV12-3 or TRBV12-4 to TRBJ1-2; D is unclear. The CDR3 contains 15 residues. Trimming took 3 bases from V and 5 from J, leaving 16 bases between them. The CDR3 here is CASSFGIYYGYGYTF. CDR3 DNA: TGTGCCAGCAGTTTTGGGATTTATTATGGGTATGGCTACACCTTC.

V gene TRBV9 combines with J gene TRBJ2-3; the match to TRBD1 covers 7 bases. The CDR3 loop spans 15 amino acids. Losses at the gene ends were 0 bases for V and 2 bases for J; bases not matched to a gene: 3. Germline V gene sequence: CDR1 SGDLS, CDR2 YYNGEE. The DNA for the CDR3 is TGTGCCAGCAGCGTAGATGGGACAGCCACAGATACGCAGTATTTT. It encodes CASSVDGTATDTQYF.

The chain joins TRBV5-1 to TRBJ2-7; a possible D gene is TRBD2 (6 bases). CDR1 and CDR2 (germline): SGHRS, YFSETQ. Trimming stripped 2 bases from V and 4 bases from J, with 10 bases between. This CDR3 spans 13 amino acids. The CDR3 DNA follows: TGCGCCAGCAGCTTAATAGCGGATTACGAGCAGTACTTC. It codes for CASSLIADYEQYF.

This clonotype came up a few times. V is TRBV14 and J is TRBJ1-2; 9 bases agree with TRBD1. J gave up 5 bases and V 3 bases, and 7 bases lay outside the gene matches. This CDR3 has 15 residues. Germline values: CDR1 SGHDN, CDR2 FVKESK. The CDR3 protein is CASSHVADRGYGYTF. Here the CDR3 DNA reads TGTGCCAGCAGCCACGTAGCGGACAGGGGTTATGGCTACACCTTC.

This clonotype has just a few counts. This sequence joins TRBV20-1 and TRBJ2-5; D is undetermined. The CDR3 is made up of 12 amino acids. CDR1 is DFQATT and CDR2 is SNEGSKA in the germline V gene (reference sequence). With 1 base removed from V and 4 bases from J, the gap between germline ends came to 7 bases. In DNA form, the CDR3 reads TGCAGTGCTAGAGGCCCCGGAGAGACCCAGTACTTC. Translated, it gives CSARGPGETQYF.

The chain uses TRBV7-8 and TRBJ2-3; D is perhaps TRBD2 (5 bases). The ends were cut back, 1 base at V and 0 bases at J, with 8 bases in the middle. The CDR3 is 15 amino acids. The germline V gene encodes CDR1 SGHVS and CDR2 FQNEAQ. CDR3 amino acids: CASSLEGGSTDTQYF. The CDR3 DNA reads as TGTGCCAGCAGCTTAGAGGGCGGGAGCACAGATACGCAGTATTTT.

The CDR3 loop reads CAAQGSGNTIYF. The CDR3 DNA sequence: TGTGCCGCACAGGGTTCTGGAAACACCATATATTTT. This rearrangement joins TRBV10-3 to TRBJ1-3; D perhaps matches TRBD1 (6 bases). The CDR3 length is 12 residues. The V end was cut by 11 bases, the J end by 1 base, with 9 bases between. CDR1 is ENHRY, CDR2 SYGVKD, per germline.

The genes are TRBV9 and TRBJ2-3; D might be TRBD1 (6 bases). Between the trimmed V and J ends, which lost 3 bases and 5 bases, there was a span of 10 bases. This CDR3 region has 13 residues. CDR1 is SGDLS and CDR2 is YYNGEE in the germline V gene. CDR3 region: CASSDDRRDTQYF. Here the CDR3 DNA reads TGTGCCAGCAGCGACGACAGGAGAGATACGCAGTATTTT.

This chain connects TRBV20-1 to TRBJ2-7, with 11 bases that match TRBD2. J lost 0 bases, V lost 6 bases, and 4 bases had no gene match. The CDR3 extends over 14 amino acids. Looked up from germline, CDR1 is DFQATT and CDR2 is SNEGSKA (reference sequence). CDR3 amino acids: CSAKTSGASYEQYF. As DNA, the CDR3 is TGCAGTGCCAAGACTAGCGGGGCCTCCTACGAGCAGTACTTC.

This clonotype appeared a few times. The rearrangement links TRBV29-1 to TRBJ1-2; perhaps TRBD1 as D (5 bases). This CDR3 is 14 amino acids long. V shed 0 bases and J shed 4 bases, with 12 bases lying between them. Germline CDR1 SQVTM, CDR2 ANQGSEA. The CDR3 nucleotides are TGCAGCGTTGAAGATCCAGGGTGGGGCTATGGCTACACCTTC. This translates into CSVEDPGWGYGYTF.